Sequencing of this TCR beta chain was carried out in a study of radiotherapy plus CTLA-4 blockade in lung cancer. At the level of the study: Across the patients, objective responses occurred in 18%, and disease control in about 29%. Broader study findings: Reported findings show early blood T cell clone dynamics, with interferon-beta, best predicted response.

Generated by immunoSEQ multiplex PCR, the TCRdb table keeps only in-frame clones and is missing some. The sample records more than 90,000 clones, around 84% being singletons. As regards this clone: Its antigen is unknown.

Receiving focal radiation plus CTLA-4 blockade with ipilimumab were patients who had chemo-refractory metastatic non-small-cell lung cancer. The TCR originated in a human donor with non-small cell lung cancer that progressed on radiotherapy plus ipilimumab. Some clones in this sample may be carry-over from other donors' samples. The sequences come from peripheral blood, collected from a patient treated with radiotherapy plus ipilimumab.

The CDR3 spells CASSPRQGGEQYF. The DNA for the CDR3 is TGTGCCAGCAGTCCCAGACAGGGAGGCGAGCAGTACTTC. The chain combines TRBV27 with TRBJ2-7; maybe TRBD1 (7 bases). The CDR3 is 13 residues long. V lost 5 bases, J lost 6 bases, and 14 bases lay in between. Germline CDR1 is MNHEY and CDR2 is SMNVEV (reference sequence).